The entry below describes one T cell receptor (beta chain). Its antigen is not yet known. The record has no base qualities; no much larger clone is one base away. Patients with a history of autoimmune disease or receiving systemic immunosuppression were excluded from the trial. Peripheral blood for TCR sequencing was collected from all dose cohorts at baseline, on cycle 4 day 1, and on cycle 7 day 1. The samples were drawn from a first-in-human, open-label, multicenter phase I dose-escalation trial of ivuxolimab. Adults with locally advanced or metastatic melanoma, renal cell carcinoma, hepatocellular carcinoma or head and neck squamous cell carcinoma were enrolled in the trial. CD4+ and CD8+ T cells were sorted separately from peripheral blood before TCR sequencing. The data are from a study of OX40 agonist ivuxolimab in advanced cancers. At the level of the whole study: Ivuxolimab was a fully human IgG2 agonistic monoclonal antibody targeting the costimulatory receptor OX40 (CD134). Intravenous ivuxolimab was administered to patients every 2 weeks at six dose levels: 0.01, 0.1, 0.3, 1.5, 3 and 10 mg/kg. Of the approximately 50 dose-escalation patients, hepatocellular carcinoma was present in about 20, melanoma in roughly 15, renal cell carcinoma in 9 and head and neck cancer in 9. The dose-escalation cohort was roughly 87% male with a mean age of approximately 59 years, ranging from roughly 23 to 90. Patients were allowed to have had prior anti-PD-1, anti-PD-L1 or anti-CTLA-4 therapy, and 40% of the dose-escalation patients had been treated with checkpoint inhibitors. Partial responses occurred in three dose-escalation patients, of whom one had hepatocellular carcinoma and two had cutaneous melanoma. The purpose of peripheral TCRbeta sequencing was to test whether ivuxolimab changed TCR sequence diversity and led to clonal T-cell expansion. The monotherapy dose-escalation portion (N of about 57 patients) of the phase I ivuxolimab trial is reported in the paper.

On the study overall, not on this receptor specifically: Partial responders in the 0.1-3.0 mg/kg groups had among the lowest normalized peripheral clonal expansion, especially among CD8+ T cells. Low levels of normalized T-cell clonal expansion were also shown by some nonresponding patients. At doses from 0.1 to 3.0 mg/kg, clonal expansion was seen in both CD4+ and CD8+ blood T cells between baseline and week 6. The antigen specificity of the clonally expanded peripheral T cells was not determined. After ivuxolimab, more expanded clones were found on average in CD8+ T cells than in CD4+ T cells.

Cut back by 4 bases and 4 bases, the V and J ends lie 9 bases apart. The CDR3 runs 13 amino acids, cysteine and phenylalanine included. Only the CDR3 DNA stays, 39 bases, in frame from base 1. From a lookup of the germline V gene, CDR1 and CDR2 are SGDLS and YYNGEE. For sequencing of the TCRbeta CDR3 region, genomic DNA was extracted from the sorted cells. The immunoSEQ Assay was used to sequence the TCRbeta CDR3 regions. Not all clones reach the TCRdb copy of this immuneACCESS table, which keeps in-frame sequences only. Checked studies attribute under half of the gap to unresolved V genes and leave the rest unexplained. The sample data list tens of thousands of clones, and about 90% of these were observed just once. 8.4% of the sample is held by the ten biggest clonotypes.

The sample was CD4+ or CD8+ T cells sorted from blood, taken in a trial of the OX40 agonist ivuxolimab. The TCR comes from an adult with an advanced solid tumor such as melanoma, head and neck, liver or kidney cancer. The chain is made from TRBV9 and TRBJ1-3; a confident D gene designation cannot be given. The CDR3: CASSISGGNTIYF. The nucleotide sequence reads TGTGCCAGCAGCATTAGTGGGGGAAACACCATATATTTT.